This TCR beta chain was sequenced during a study of OX40 agonist ivuxolimab in advanced cancers. The protocol was immunoSEQ multiplex PCR, while the TCRdb copy is restricted to in-frame clones and leaves out a portion. The sample lists approximately 70,000 clones, more than 75% occurring once. This clonotype originated in an adult with an advanced solid tumor such as melanoma, head and neck, liver or kidney cancer. Specimen: CD4+ or CD8+ T cells sorted from blood, collected in a trial of the OX40 agonist ivuxolimab.

The CDR3 sequence: CASSQEGSGETQYF. Here the CDR3 DNA reads TGTGCCAGCAGCCAAGAGGGCAGTGGAGAGACCCAGTACTTC. This chain uses TRBV4-2 with TRBJ2-5, with D unresolved. CDR1 and CDR2 (germline): LGHNA, YNFKEQ. V was cut by 0 bases and J by 4 bases, with 9 bases left in between. The CDR3 consists of 14 residues.